The 14 T cell receptor beta chains presented below share a single source sample, sequenced in a study of T cell repertoires in cytomegalovirus infection. In TCRdb, the reads were re-called with MiXCR into one record per CDR3 protein. The table lists 270,000 or so distinct CDR3 sequences, over 15% of them singletons. Sequenced: CD8+ T cells from PBMCs. These receptors were collected from a human donor in good health (CMV status not recorded). Some clones in this sample may be carry-over from other donors' samples.

This clonotype was found a few times. The chain uses TRBV6-5 and TRBJ2-1; D remains unclear. The CDR3 contains 11 residues. V lost 2 bases, J lost 10 bases, and 6 bases lay in between. The germline V gene encodes CDR1 MNHEY and CDR2 SVGAGI. CDR3 loop: CASSYEWEQFF. In DNA form, the CDR3 reads TGTGCCAGCAGTTACGAGTGGGAGCAGTTCTTC.

This clonotype was counted ten times or more. The V and J genes are TRBV7-2 and TRBJ1-2; D is uncertain. CDR3 length equals 15 residues. Per the germline V gene, CDR1 is SGHTA and CDR2 is FQGNSA. The V gene lost 5 bases and the J gene lost 2 bases, with 15 bases spanning the gap. The CDR3 reads CASSPAGAPNYGYTF. The CDR3 DNA is TGTGCCAGCAGCCCCGCGGGCGCACCCAACTATGGCTACACCTTC.

This clonotype was found a few times. The chain carries TRBV7-2 and TRBJ2-3, with 10 bases matching TRBD1. V dropped 0 bases and J dropped 1; count of bases not matched to a gene: 10. From germline, CDR1 is SGHTA and CDR2 FQGNSA. The CDR3 sequence is 19 residues long. CDR3 nucleotide sequence: TGTGCCAGCAGCTTAGCGACCTTGACAGGGGGCTTAGGCACAGATACGCAGTATTTT. Protein sequence: CASSLATLTGGLGTDTQYF.

This clonotype was seen a few times. The gene calls are TRBV12-3 or TRBV12-4 and TRBJ2-2, with 9 bases matching TRBD1. V lost 3 bases to trimming and J lost 5 bases; unmatched junction nucleotides: 13. This CDR3 is built from 18 residues. The CDR3 nucleotides are TGTGCCAGCAGTTTGGGGTTACCGGGACAGGGTTATACCGGGGAGCTGTTTTTT. It encodes CASSLGLPGQGYTGELFF.

In its sample, this clonotype was seen a few times. J is TRBJ2-7 and V is TRBV12-5; the D gene is possibly TRBD1 (6 bases). Germline CDR1 and CDR2: LGHNT and FRNRAP. Trimming left V 4 bases short and J 2 bases short, with 18 bases between. The CDR3 is 16 amino acids. CDR3 residues: CASGWQTGEQAYEQYF. CDR3 coding DNA: TGTGCTAGTGGTTGGCAGACAGGAGAGCAGGCCTACGAGCAGTACTTC.

The CDR3 DNA follows: TGTGCCAGCAGCTTAGCTACAGACGGGGGGGACATTCAGTACTTC. Residues: CASSLATDGGDIQYF. The chain has TRBV7-4 and TRBJ2-4; 8 positions agree with TRBD2. Per germline, CDR1 SGHVT and CDR2 SQSDAQ. The CDR3 sequence is 15 residues long. Trimming cost V 0 bases and J 8 bases; bases outside gene matches: 6.

A few counts support this clonotype. The rearrangement joins TRBV4-3 to TRBJ2-3, with D perhaps being TRBD1 or TRBD2 (5 bases each). This CDR3 is built from 16 residues. Trimming left V 0 bases short and J 0 bases short, with 10 bases between. The V gene's germline CDR1 is LGHNA and CDR2 YSLEER. In DNA, the CDR3 is TGCGCCAGCAGCCAAGATGGGGGATCTAGCACAGATACGCAGTATTTT. It translates to CASSQDGGSSTDTQYF.

There are many counts of this clonotype. The J gene is TRBJ1-1, the V gene TRBV7-2; D might be TRBD1 (6 bases). Germline-derived CDR1 and CDR2 are SGHTA and FQGNSA. With 3 bases removed from V and 4 bases from J, the gap between germline ends came to 15 bases. CDR3 length: 15 residues. For the CDR3, the DNA is TGTGCCAGCAGCTTCTCGCTAACAGGGACCACTGAAGCTTTCTTT. Its translation: CASSFSLTGTTEAFF. Complete variable domain (other parts from reference TRBV7-2 and TRBJ1-1): GAGVSQSPSNKVTEKGKDVELRCDPISGHTALYWYRQSLGQGLEFLIYFQGNSAPDKSGLPSDRFSAERTGGSVSTLTIQRTQQEDSAVYLCASSFSLTGTTEAFFGQGTRLTVV.

This clonotype was seen many times. The J gene is TRBJ2-7, the V gene TRBV7-2; 8 nucleotides align to TRBD2. The J segment lost 0 bases and the V segment lost 3 bases, leaving 4 bases of the junction unmatched. The CDR3 is 15 residues long. Germline V gives CDR1 SGHTA, CDR2 FQGNSA. CDR3 bases: TGTGCCAGCAGCTTCGGGCTAGCGGGCTCCTACGAGCAGTACTTC. It translates to CASSFGLAGSYEQYF.

This clonotype was seen more than once but under ten times. The chain couples TRBV6-2 or TRBV6-3 to TRBJ2-1; TRBD2 is a possible D gene (5 bases). The germline gives CDR1 MNHEY, CDR2 SVGEGT. The ends were cut back, 5 bases at V and 6 bases at J, with 11 bases in the middle. This CDR3 comprises 13 residues. The DNA for the CDR3 is TGTGCCAGCAGTCCGGGGTGGGGCAATGAGCAGTTCTTC. Protein: CASSPGWGNEQFF.

The V and J genes are TRBV20-1 and TRBJ2-7, with 9 positions matching TRBD2. Germline V gene sequence: CDR1 DFQATT, CDR2 SNEGSKA (reference sequence). V was pared by 3 bases and J by 2 bases, with 8 bases of the junction left unmatched. The CDR3 spans 15 residues. The CDR3, as DNA: TGCAGTGCTAGGGACGGGGAGCGGGGGGCCTACGAGCAGTACTTC. Translating it yields CSARDGERGAYEQYF.

The table lists this clonotype with a few counts. The chain has TRBV7-2 and TRBJ1-1; 9 bases line up with TRBD1. Per germline, CDR1 SGHTA and CDR2 FQGNSA. The V gene end was trimmed by 3 bases and the J gene end by 0 bases; junction bases not matched to a gene: 8. The CDR3 extends over 17 amino acids. The CDR3 sequence: CASSFRGQGLMNTEAFF. The CDR3, as DNA: TGTGCCAGCAGCTTTAGGGGACAGGGCCTAATGAACACTGAAGCTTTCTTT.

This sequence joins TRBV14 and TRBJ2-3; 9 bases fit TRBD1. With 2 bases clipped from V and 6 bases from J, the junction kept 12 bases outside the gene matches. The V gene's germline CDR1 is SGHDN and CDR2 FVKESK. The CDR3 is 17 residues long. CDR3 amino acids: CASSQTGTGIVWDTQYF. Written as DNA, the CDR3 is TGTGCCAGCAGCCAAACCGGGACAGGGATCGTTTGGGATACGCAGTATTTT. The full variable domain, in which reference TRBV14 and TRBJ2-3 provide the parts outside the CDR3, is EAGVTQFPSHSVIEKGQTVTLRCDPISGHDNLYWYRRVMGKEIKFLLHFVKESKQDESGMPNNRFLAERTGGTYSTLKVQPAELEDSGVYFCASSQTGTGIVWDTQYFGPGTRLTVL.

The chain has TRBV19 and TRBJ2-1; 7 bases align to TRBD1. With V trimmed by 6 bases and J by 2 bases, 7 bases remained unmatched. CDR1 and CDR2 (germline): LNHDA, SQIVND (reference sequence). The CDR3 spans 15 residues. For the CDR3, the DNA is TGTGCCAGTAGCCCGACAGGGTACGCCTACAATGAGCAGTTCTTC. Its translation is CASSPTGYAYNEQFF.